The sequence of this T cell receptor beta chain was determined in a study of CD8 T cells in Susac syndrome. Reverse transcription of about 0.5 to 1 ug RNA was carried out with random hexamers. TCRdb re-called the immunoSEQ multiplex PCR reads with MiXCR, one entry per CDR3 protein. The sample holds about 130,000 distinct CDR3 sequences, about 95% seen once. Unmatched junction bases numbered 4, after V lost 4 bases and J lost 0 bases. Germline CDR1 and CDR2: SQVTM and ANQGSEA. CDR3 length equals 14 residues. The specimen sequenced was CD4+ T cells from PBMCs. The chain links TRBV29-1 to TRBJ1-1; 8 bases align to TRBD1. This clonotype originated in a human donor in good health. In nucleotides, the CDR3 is TGCAGCGTTGTTGGACAGGGCTTGAACACTGAAGCTTTCTTT. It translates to CSVVGQGLNTEAFF.